One T cell receptor beta chain is described in this entry. This sample is drawn from a study of T cell changes during pregnancy in multiple sclerosis. The CDR3 spans 15 residues. The V gene's germline CDR1 is KGHSH and CDR2 LQKENI. V gave up 6 bases and J gave up 2 bases, with 14 bases separating them. Measured with immunoSEQ multiplex PCR; TCRdb has only the in-frame clones, and not every one. The sample carries 95,000 to 150,000 clones, 80% to 95% recorded once. This chain joins TRBV18 and TRBJ1-3; D is uncertain. This material consisted of peripheral blood, taken before pregnancy. The clonotype comes from a female donor with multiple sclerosis, enrolled in a pregnancy study. CDR3 amino acids: CASSGVPGTGNTIYF. The CDR3 bases are TGTGCCAGCTCCGGGGTCCCTGGGACTGGAAACACCATATATTTT.